This T cell receptor (beta chain) appears in the sequencing data of a study of persistence of HIV-infected CD4 T cells. The study's findings and limits: Antigen-responding cells were enriched for degenerate expanded CDR3beta sequences.

CDR1 is SGHTA, CDR2 FQGNSA, per germline. The CDR3 has 15 residues. The junction had 4 bases not matched to a gene; V was cut back by 1 base and J by 4 bases. Cells were stimulated nonspecifically with anti-CD3/anti-CD28 magnetic beads. Sorting selected CD4+ T cells upregulating both CD40 ligand and CD69. Donors had CD4+ T cell counts above 400 cells/uL and were CMV-seropositive. Before stimulation, PBMCs underwent CD8+ T cell depletion. Sequencing used immunoSEQ version 4 in survey mode. Sequencing was performed with immunoSEQ multiplex PCR; in TCRdb, only in-frame clones are kept and a portion is missing. This sample has some 50,000 clones, with 90% found just once. This clone appeared a single time. Its specificity is unknown.

The J gene is TRBJ2-5, the V gene TRBV7-2; 9 bases map to TRBD2. This clonotype was sampled from an adult woman with HIV who was CMV-seropositive. Sequenced here: CD4+ T cells sorted from PBMCs after roughly 17-hour stimulation, sampled from a patient who received antiretroviral therapy. CDR3 bases: TGTGCCAGCAGCTTAGATGCGGGGGGGCGAGAGACCCAGTACTTC. It translates to CASSLDAGGRETQYF.